The rows below give T cell receptor beta chains drawn from one sample of a study of identical twins. From the 5' RACE reads, TCRdb called clonotypes with MiXCR, one entry per CDR3 protein. The sample lists roughly 630,000 distinct CDR3 sequences, about 7% occurring once. These data were also reused for a study on yellow fever vaccine responses in identical twins.

Sequencing used PBMCs. Receptors were obtained from a woman between 18 and 29 years old in good health. CDR3s include the opening cysteine and the closing phenylalanine or tryptophan. A D gene is named only where the DNA matches it firmly. Size values are once, few and many counts, or a class for expanded clones, and some rows have none.

CASSGQITDTQYF | TGTGCCAGCAGCGGGCAGATCACAGATACGCAGTATTTT | - | TRBJ2-3 | TRBV7-9 | -
CASLLLRQIQETQYF | TGTGCCAGCCTCCTCCTAAGACAGATCCAAGAGACCCAGTACTTC | - | TRBJ2-5 | TRBV2 | -
CASSTPTATSGSSLYEQYF | TGTGCCAGCAGTACCCCCACTGCGACTAGCGGGAGTAGCCTTTACGAGCAGTACTTC | TRBD2 | TRBJ2-7 | TRBV28 | many
CASSYRDSSYEQYF | TGTGCCAGCAGTTACCGGGACAGCTCCTACGAGCAGTACTTC | TRBD1 | TRBJ2-7 | TRBV6-2/TRBV6-3 | -
CASSLGLAVPSGDTQYF | TGTGCCAGCAGTTTGGGACTAGCGGTACCGTCGGGGGATACGCAGTATTTT | TRBD2 | TRBJ2-3 | TRBV28 | -
CASSRRTGEKYNEQFF | TGTGCCAGCAGCCGACGGACAGGGGAGAAATACAATGAGCAGTTCTTC | TRBD1 | TRBJ2-1 | TRBV3-1 | many
CSARATRGAVFRYNEQFF | TGCAGTGCTAGAGCTACCCGGGGGGCAGTGTTTCGATACAATGAGCAGTTCTTC | - | TRBJ2-1 | TRBV20-1 | -
CASSWGTSGGASTDTQYF | TGCGCCAGCAGCTGGGGGACTAGCGGGGGTGCTAGCACAGATACGCAGTATTTT | TRBD2 | TRBJ2-3 | TRBV5-1 | -
CSAPRNGEQYF | TGCAGTGCTCCCCGGAACGGCGAGCAGTACTTC | - | TRBJ2-7 | TRBV20-1 | -
CASSLEPSSAEFF | TGTGCCAGCAGCTTGGAACCTAGCTCCGCGGAGTTCTTC | - | TRBJ2-1 | TRBV5-6 | many
CASSRGLANTYEQYF | TGTGCCAGCAGCCGGGGACTAGCGAATACCTACGAGCAGTACTTC | TRBD2 | TRBJ2-7 | TRBV28 | -
CSVRGGPLVGEQFF | TGCAGTGTCCGCGGGGGGCCTTTGGTGGGTGAGCAGTTCTTC | TRBD2 | TRBJ2-1 | TRBV20-1 | few
CASSVKRGGENEQFF | TGTGCCAGCAGTGTGAAGCGGGGGGGCGAGAATGAGCAGTTCTTC | TRBD2 | TRBJ2-1 | TRBV2 | few
CASRTGTSGVSRVAQYF | TGTGCCAGCAGAACTGGGACTAGCGGGGTGTCAAGAGTGGCCCAGTACTTC | TRBD2 | TRBJ2-5 | TRBV12-3/TRBV12-4 | many
CASSLSTGSTDTQYF | TGCGCCAGCAGCTTGTCGACAGGGAGCACAGATACGCAGTATTTT | TRBD1 | TRBJ2-3 | TRBV18 | many
CASSLNGNYGYTF | TGCGCCAGCAGCTTGAATGGAAACTATGGCTACACCTTC | - | TRBJ1-2 | TRBV5-1 | many
CASSHHSEYNEQFF | TGTGCCAGCAGCCATCATTCCGAGTACAATGAGCAGTTCTTC | - | TRBJ2-1 | TRBV3-1 | many
CASSFPSAKITRTDTQYF | TGTGCCAGCAGCTTCCCTAGCGCAAAGATTACCCGCACAGATACGCAGTATTTT | - | TRBJ2-3 | TRBV11-1 | -
CASSLEVYGYTF | TGTGCCAGCAGCTTGGAGGTCTATGGCTACACCTTC | - | TRBJ1-2 | TRBV5-6 | many
CASSLRPNNYEQYF | TGCGCCAGCAGCTTGCGCCCGAATAACTACGAGCAGTACTTC | - | TRBJ2-7 | TRBV5-1 | many
CASSPRQGQASGSPLHF | TGTGCCAGCAGTCCTAGACAGGGTCAGGCTTCGGGTTCACCCCTCCACTTT | TRBD1 | TRBJ1-6 | TRBV12-3/TRBV12-4 | -
CASSPPGGYEKLFF | TGTGCCAGCAGTCCCCCGGGGGGTTATGAAAAACTGTTTTTT | - | TRBJ1-4 | TRBV12-3/TRBV12-4 | -
CASSFGGWDGNTIYF | TGTGCCAGCAGTTTCGGGGGATGGGATGGAAACACCATATATTTT | - | TRBJ1-3 | TRBV12-3/TRBV12-4 | few
CASSLIAGTYNEQFF | TGTGCCAGCAGTTTAATAGCGGGGACCTACAATGAGCAGTTCTTC | TRBD2 | TRBJ2-1 | TRBV12-3/TRBV12-4 | many
CASSFFGREQFF | TGTGCCAGCAGTTTCTTTGGCAGAGAGCAGTTCTTC | - | TRBJ2-1 | TRBV27 | -
CSVLGEYTGELFF | TGCAGTGTACTCGGGGAATACACCGGGGAGCTGTTTTTT | - | TRBJ2-2 | TRBV20-1 | many
CASTQGGTEAFF | TGTGCCAGCACCCAAGGGGGCACTGAAGCTTTCTTT | - | TRBJ1-1 | TRBV12-3/TRBV12-4 | many
CSADKGLAPFNEQFF | TGCAGTGCCGATAAGGGACTAGCACCCTTCAATGAGCAGTTCTTC | TRBD2 | TRBJ2-1 | TRBV20-1 | -
CASSLALAETQYF | TGCGCCAGCAGCTTGGCCCTAGCAGAGACCCAGTACTTC | - | TRBJ2-5 | TRBV5-1 | -
CASSLGLPGQGTYEQYF | TGTGCCAGCAGTTTGGGCCTCCCGGGACAGGGTACCTACGAGCAGTACTTC | TRBD1 | TRBJ2-7 | TRBV28 | -
CASSSPRGAGKNIQYF | TGTGCCAGCAGTTCGCCCCGGGGGGCCGGCAAAAACATTCAGTACTTC | - | TRBJ2-4 | TRBV28 | many
CASSTEGAGYNEQFF | TGTGCCAGCAGCACCGAGGGGGCTGGCTACAATGAGCAGTTCTTC | TRBD1 | TRBJ2-1 | TRBV28 | many
CASSLVLVAGADTQYF | TGCGCCAGCAGCTTGGTACTTGTGGCGGGAGCAGATACGCAGTATTTT | TRBD2 | TRBJ2-3 | TRBV5-1 | many
CASAPGGVQTYEQFF | TGTGCCAGCGCGCCGGGGGGTGTACAAACCTATGAGCAGTTCTTC | TRBD2 | TRBJ2-1 | TRBV3-1 | -
CSVWTGRQPQHF | TGCAGTGTTTGGACAGGGCGGCAGCCCCAGCATTTT | TRBD1 | TRBJ1-5 | TRBV20-1 | many
CSAATGAYGYTF | TGCAGTGCTGCTACAGGGGCCTATGGCTACACCTTC | TRBD1 | TRBJ1-2 | TRBV20-1 | -
CASSPKNLVITNTGELFF | TGCGCCAGCAGCCCCAAGAACCTAGTGATTACGAACACCGGGGAGCTGTTTTTT | - | TRBJ2-2 | TRBV4-1 | -
CAISESGASGSHSYF | TGTGCCATCAGTGAGTCGGGAGCTAGCGGGAGTCATTCGTACTTC | TRBD2 | TRBJ2-7 | TRBV10-3 | -
CASSTQGDTGELFF | TGTGCCAGCAGCACCCAGGGGGACACCGGGGAGCTGTTTTTT | TRBD1 | TRBJ2-2 | TRBV12-3/TRBV12-4 | few
CASSLGLVRTGELFF | TGTGCCAGCAGCTTGGGACTAGTAAGAACCGGGGAGCTGTTTTTT | - | TRBJ2-2 | TRBV5-6 | many
CASSFTSVADTQYF | TGTGCCAGCAGCTTCACTAGCGTAGCAGATACGCAGTATTTT | TRBD2 | TRBJ2-3 | TRBV5-5 | -
CASSPLSGTTNEQFF | TGTGCCAGCTCACCTCTGTCCGGGACAACCAATGAGCAGTTCTTC | - | TRBJ2-1 | TRBV18 | -
CASSTRGSGGPYNEQFF | TGTGCCAGCAGTACCCGGGGTAGCGGGGGGCCTTACAATGAGCAGTTCTTC | TRBD2 | TRBJ2-1 | TRBV12-3/TRBV12-4 | few